Below, 5 T cell receptor beta chains from the same sample are listed, as sequenced in a study of T cells in Graves' hyperthyroidism and ophthalmopathy. The CDR3 regions of TCR beta were amplified from RNA transcripts. During a first-round RT-PCR of the TCR CDR3, the HTBI primer set was used. TCRdb called the multiplex PCR reads again in MiXCR, with one record for every CDR3 protein. The sample includes 550,000 to 650,000 distinct CDR3 sequences, more than 11% of them seen just once. The sequencing sample was made of blood. These receptors were obtained from a woman in her twenties or thirties with Graves' hyperthyroidism that later progressed to Graves' ophthalmopathy.

This clonotype was picked up a small number of times. This chain joins TRBV27 and TRBJ2-3; TRBD2 matches at 10 bases. There are 14 residues in the CDR3. J was trimmed by 5 bases and V by 5 bases; bases with no gene match: 4. Germline V gene lookup returns CDR1 MNHEY and CDR2 SMNVEV (reference sequence). The CDR3: CASSARLAGDTQYF. The CDR3 DNA is TGTGCCAGCAGTGCCCGACTAGCGGGAGATACGCAGTATTTT.

As for this clonotype: Being one base from a much bigger clone, this may be a read error. The chain employs TRBV7-8 and TRBJ1-6; possible D gene TRBD1, 5 bases. The germline V gene encodes CDR1 SGHVS and CDR2 FQNEAQ. V was pared by 5 bases and J by 10 bases, with 18 bases between. The CDR3 length is 15 residues. The CDR3 is CASSLLQGDRSPLHF. DNA of the CDR3: TGTGCCAGCAGCCTGCTCCAAGGGGACCGATCACCCCTCCACTTT.

This clonotype was detected ten times or more. The rearrangement links TRBV29-1 to TRBJ2-5; tentative D call: TRBD2 (6 bases). Trimming took 5 bases from V and 7 from J, leaving 17 bases between them. This CDR3 is built from 13 residues. Germline CDR1 is SQVTM and CDR2 is ANQGSEA. CDR3 coding DNA: TGCAGCGTTCCGGAGACGGGAGCGGGGACCCAGTACTTC. Translating gives CSVPETGAGTQYF. Filled out from reference TRBV29-1 and TRBJ2-5, the complete variable domain reads SAVISQKPSRDICQRGTSLTIQCQVDSQVTMMFWYRQQPGQSLTLIATANQGSEATYESGFVIDKFPISRPNLTFSTLTVSNMSPEDSSIYLCSVPETGAGTQYFGPGTRLLVL.

The sample holds many counts of this clonotype. The chain is built from TRBV5-1 and TRBJ1-4, with 7 bases lining up with TRBD1. CDR1 and CDR2 (germline): SGHRS, YFSETQ. With V trimmed by 4 bases and J by 6 bases, 18 bases remained unmatched. The CDR3 runs to 18 residues. The DNA of the CDR3 is TGCGCCAGCAGCATCCAGGGCGGCTTGACAGGGATTCATGAAAAACTGTTTTTT. Protein: CASSIQGGLTGIHEKLFF. The full variable domain, its missing parts supplied by reference TRBV5-1 and TRBJ1-4, is KAGVTQTPRYLIKTRGQQVTLSCSPISGHRSVSWYQQTPGQGLQFLFEYFSETQRNKGNFPGRFSGRQFSNSRSEMNVSTLELGDSALYLCASSIQGGLTGIHEKLFFGSGTQLSVL.

This clonotype was seen repeatedly, ten times or more. The rearrangement uses TRBV30 and TRBJ1-1, with a weak D call TRBD1 (5 bases). The CDR3 consists of 13 residues. V lost 3 bases and J lost 3, with 11 bases in between. The germline gives CDR1 GTSNPN, CDR2 SVGIG (reference sequence). The DNA of the CDR3 is TGTGCCTGGAGCGCGGGCAGGGACACTGAAGCTTTCTTT. This translates into CAWSAGRDTEAFF.